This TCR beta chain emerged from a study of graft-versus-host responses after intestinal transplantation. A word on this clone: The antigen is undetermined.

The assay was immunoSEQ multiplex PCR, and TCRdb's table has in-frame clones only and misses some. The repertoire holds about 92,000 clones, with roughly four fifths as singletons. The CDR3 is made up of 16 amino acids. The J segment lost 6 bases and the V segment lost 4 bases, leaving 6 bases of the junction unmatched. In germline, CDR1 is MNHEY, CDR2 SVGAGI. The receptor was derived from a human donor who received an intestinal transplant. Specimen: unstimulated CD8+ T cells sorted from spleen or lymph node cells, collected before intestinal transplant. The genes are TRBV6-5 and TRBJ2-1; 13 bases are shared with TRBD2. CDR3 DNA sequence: TGTGCCAGCAGTTCTACTAGCGGGAGGGCCCTCAATGAGCAGTTCTTC. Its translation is CASSSTSGRALNEQFF.